A single sample gave rise to the 32 T cell receptor beta chains below, sequenced in a study of T cell responses to AZD1222 COVID-19 vaccine. The method was immunoSEQ multiplex PCR; TCRdb's version includes in-frame clones alone and lacks a portion of them. The repertoire holds approximately 61,000 clones, about four fifths seen once, with approximately 24% in the top ten. The input for sequencing was peripheral blood, taken 28 days after the second AZD1222 dose. The source is an adult who received the AZD1222 COVID-19 vaccine.

V is TRBV29-1 and J is TRBJ1-1; maybe TRBD1 (6 bases). CDR3 size: 12 residues. Germline CDR1 SQVTM, CDR2 ANQGSEA. V lost 8 bases, J lost 5 bases, and 15 bases lay in between. CDR3 sequence (DNA): TGCAGCCCGGAGGGGGTTGGGACTGAAGCTTTCTTT. Its translation: CSPEGVGTEAFF.

In its sample, this clone was seen once. At one of its ends the junction is not consistent with the germline gene, which may arise from a read error. The J gene is TRBJ1-2, the V gene TRBV28; 11 nucleotides agree with TRBD1. The CDR3 runs 15 residues. The germline V gene has CDR1 MDHEN and CDR2 SYDVKM. CDR3 in amino acids: CASSSEPIGQGARSF. DNA for the CDR3: TGTGCCAGCAGTTCAGAGCCTATCGGACAGGGGGCGCGATCCTTC.

The rearrangement uses TRBV28 and TRBJ2-7; D perhaps matches TRBD1 (6 bases). The V and J ends lost 1 base and 3 bases respectively, with 13 bases between them. The CDR3 is 15 amino acids. CDR1 is MDHEN, CDR2 SYDVKM, per germline. The DNA for the CDR3 is TGTGCCAGCAGTTTATCTGGGGGCGCGGGCTACGAGCAGTACTTC. Amino acids: CASSLSGGAGYEQYF.

The chain combines TRBV7-9 with TRBJ2-1; D possibly uses TRBD1 or TRBD2 (5 bases each). Between the trimmed V and J ends, which lost 10 bases and 7 bases, there was a span of 17 bases. CDR1 and CDR2 from the germline V gene are SEHNR and FQNEAQ (reference sequence). The CDR3 has 13 amino acids. The CDR3, as DNA: TGTGCCACTATGGGGACCCTCCCGAATGAGCAGTTCTTC. As protein: CATMGTLPNEQFF. The complete variable domain, with remaining parts taken from reference TRBV7-9 and TRBJ2-1, reads DTGVSQNPRHKITKRGQNVTFRCDPISEHNRLYWYRQTLGQGPEFLTYFQNEAQLEKSRLLSDRFSAERPKGSFSTLEIQRTEQGDSAMYLCATMGTLPNEQFFGPGTRLTVL.

V usage is TRBV19 and J usage is TRBJ2-3; TRBD2 matches 8 bases. Germline loops: CDR1 LNHDA, CDR2 SQIVND (reference sequence). CDR3 size: 22 residues. Trimming cost V 4 bases and J 4 bases; bases outside gene matches: 28. As DNA, the CDR3 is TGTGCCAGTAGTACAAAAAACCGCGGGCTAGCGGGTGCTGAGCGTCGCGCAGATACGCAGTATTTT. It translates to CASSTKNRGLAGAERRADTQYF.

The rearrangement links TRBV7-6 to TRBJ2-1, with TRBD2 identical over 12 bases. The V and J ends lost 2 bases and 7 bases, in that order; junction bases with no gene match: 6. This CDR3 contains 16 residues. Germline V lookup: CDR1 SGHVS, CDR2 FNYEAQ. CDR3 in amino acids: CASSLRLAGGRNEQFF. The CDR3 DNA is TGTGCCAGCAGCTTACGTCTAGCGGGAGGGAGGAATGAGCAGTTCTTC.

This chain joins TRBV5-1 and TRBJ2-3; TRBD2 matches 10 bases. V lost 5 bases, J lost 4 bases, and 7 bases stayed unmatched. This CDR3 comprises 15 residues. The V gene's germline CDR1 is SGHRS and CDR2 YFSETQ. CDR3 sequence: CASSSLAGRPDTQYF. The CDR3 DNA reads as TGCGCCAGCAGTTCACTAGCGGGAAGGCCAGATACGCAGTATTTT. Together with reference TRBV5-1 and TRBJ2-3, the CDR3 gives the full variable domain: KAGVTQTPRYLIKTRGQQVTLSCSPISGHRSVSWYQQTPGQGLQFLFEYFSETQRNKGNFPGRFSGRQFSNSRSEMNVSTLELGDSALYLCASSSLAGRPDTQYFGPGTRLTVL.

This clone was seen only a few times. The chain has TRBV28 and TRBJ2-7; a weak D match, TRBD1 (5 bases). The germline V gene encodes CDR1 MDHEN and CDR2 SYDVKM. Deletions cut 3 bases from V and 5 bases from J, with 14 bases between. This CDR3 region has 14 residues. This chain's CDR3 is CASSFPPRADEQYF. The CDR3 DNA sequence: TGTGCCAGCAGTTTCCCCCCCAGGGCGGACGAGCAGTACTTC. Combining the CDR3 with reference TRBV28 and TRBJ2-7 gives the whole variable domain DVKVTQSSRYLVKRTGEKVFLECVQDMDHENMFWYRQDPGLGLRLIYFSYDVKMKEKGDIPEGYSVSREKKERFSLILESASTNQTSMYLCASSFPPRADEQYFGPGTRLTVT.

The rearrangement uses TRBV28 and TRBJ1-5; 10 positions match TRBD1. CDR1 is MDHEN, CDR2 SYDVKM, per germline. V trimming: 2 bases; J trimming: 6 bases; junction bases outside the gene matches: 4. This CDR3 has 15 residues. The CDR3 DNA is TGTGCCAGCAGTTTAGGGACAGGGGTTGGTCAGCCCCAGCATTTT. Amino acid sequence: CASSLGTGVGQPQHF.

V is TRBV11-2 and J is TRBJ2-5; TRBD2 agrees at 7 bases. CDR1 and CDR2 from the germline V gene are SGHAT and FQNNGV. Germline trimming cut 1 base from V and 2 bases from J; bases unmatched to any gene: 4. This CDR3 has 15 residues. DNA for the CDR3: TGTGCCAGCAGCTTAGGTCTAGCGGCTCAAGAGACCCAGTACTTC. Its protein is CASSLGLAAQETQYF.

The chain employs TRBV5-6 and TRBJ2-2; D remains unclear. This CDR3 region has 15 residues. CDR1 is SGHDT, CDR2 YYEEEE, per germline. Trimming removed 4 bases at V and 1 base at J, with 11 bases between. The CDR3 coding sequence is TGTGCCAGCAGCCACCAAACGGGGAACACCGGGGAGCTGTTTTTT. As protein: CASSHQTGNTGELFF.

This clone turned up a few times. The V and J genes are TRBV4-2 and TRBJ1-5; D not resolved. V was clipped by 4 bases and J by 0 bases, with 13 bases between them. CDR1 LGHNA and CDR2 YNFKEQ come from the germline V gene. The CDR3 has 16 amino acids. CDR3 sequence reads: CASSPRMEVSNQPQHF. In DNA form, the CDR3 reads TGTGCCAGCAGCCCTCGTATGGAAGTTAGCAATCAGCCCCAGCATTTT.

The chain employs TRBV30 and TRBJ1-1; D unresolved. V lost 2 bases and J 2 bases, leaving 9 bases between the germline ends. Germline CDR1 is GTSNPN and CDR2 is SVGIG (reference sequence). This CDR3 contains 13 residues. As DNA, the CDR3 is TGTGCCTGGAGTCGAGTTGGAAACACTGAAGCTTTCTTT. This gives the protein CAWSRVGNTEAFF. Supplemented by reference TRBV30 and TRBJ1-1, the full variable domain reads SQTIHQWPATLVQPVGSPLSLECTVEGTSNPNLYWYRQAAGRGLQLLFYSVGIGQISSEVPQNLSASRPQDRQFILSSKKLLLSDSGFYLCAWSRVGNTEAFFGQGTRLTVV.

The V and J genes are TRBV5-4 and TRBJ2-1; 7 bases agree with TRBD2. CDR3 length: 15 amino acids. From germline, CDR1 is SGHNT and CDR2 YYREEE (reference sequence). V gave up 3 bases and J gave up 5 bases; unmatched junction bases: 8. The CDR3 DNA is TGTGCCAGCAGCTGGGCGGGAGTGAAACACAATGAGCAGTTCTTC. This codes for CASSWAGVKHNEQFF.

The chain combines TRBV5-1 with TRBJ2-2, with D unclear. Trimming pared 0 bases from V and 6 bases from J, leaving 6 bases between. Germline V gene sequence: CDR1 SGHRS, CDR2 YFSETQ. The CDR3 spans 13 residues. The CDR3 bases are TGCGCCAGCAGCTTGGACGCCGCCGGGGAGCTGTTTTTT. Translated: CASSLDAAGELFF. The full variable domain, rest sourced from reference TRBV5-1 and TRBJ2-2, is KAGVTQTPRYLIKTRGQQVTLSCSPISGHRSVSWYQQTPGQGLQFLFEYFSETQRNKGNFPGRFSGRQFSNSRSEMNVSTLELGDSALYLCASSLDAAGELFFGEGSRLTVL.

The J gene is TRBJ2-3, the V gene TRBV5-1, with 9 bases aligning to TRBD2. Germline CDR1 reads SGHRS; CDR2 reads YFSETQ. Losses at the gene ends were 5 bases for V and 2 bases for J; bases not matched to a gene: 6. This CDR3 has 15 residues. CDR3 nucleotide sequence: TGCGCCAGCAGTCCCGGGACTAGCTCCACAGATACGCAGTATTTT. Residues: CASSPGTSSTDTQYF.

In this sample, this clone turned up once. J is TRBJ2-5 and V is TRBV5-4; TRBD1 aligns across 7 bases. Trimming at V came to 4 bases and at J to 2 bases, leaving 8 bases not matched to a gene. Germline-derived CDR1 and CDR2 are SGHNT and YYREEE (reference sequence). The CDR3 loop spans 15 amino acids. The CDR3 coding sequence is TGTGCCAGCAGCGGACAGGAACCCCCACAAGAGACCCAGTACTTC. Translating gives CASSGQEPPQETQYF. Full variable domain (rest looked up from reference TRBV5-4 and TRBJ2-5): ETGVTQSPTHLIKTRGQQVTLRCSSQSGHNTVSWYQQALGQGPQFIFQYYREEENGRGNFPPRFSGLQFPNYSSELNVNALELDDSALYLCASSGQEPPQETQYFGPGTRLLVL.

The V call is TRBV27, the J call TRBJ2-7; D might be TRBD2 (7 bases). The CDR3 is made up of 14 amino acids. The germline gives CDR1 MNHEY, CDR2 SMNVEV (reference sequence). The V and J ends lost 6 bases and 3 bases respectively, with 15 bases between them. Written as DNA, the CDR3 is TGTGCCAGCAGCACCGGGGGGCACAACTACGAGCAGTACTTC. It translates to CASSTGGHNYEQYF.

The chain links TRBV7-2 to TRBJ2-1, with D possibly being TRBD1 (5 bases). Trimming took off 0 bases at V and 4 bases at J, with 10 bases between the two ends. CDR1 and CDR2 from the germline V gene are SGHTA and FQGNSA. The CDR3 consists of 15 residues. The CDR3 is CASSLATAGYNEQFF. CDR3 DNA sequence: TGTGCCAGCAGCTTAGCCACAGCAGGGTACAATGAGCAGTTCTTC.

The rearrangement joins TRBV5-4 to TRBJ1-2; 10 bases agree with TRBD1. V was pared by 0 bases and J by 4 bases, with 6 bases of the junction left unmatched. The CDR3 loop spans 16 amino acids. Germline-derived CDR1 and CDR2 are SGHNT and YYREEE (reference sequence). DNA for the CDR3: TGTGCCAGCAGCTTGGCCGGGACAGGGGAGGTCTATGGCTACACCTTC. Its protein is CASSLAGTGEVYGYTF. The whole variable domain, remainder taken from reference TRBV5-4 and TRBJ1-2, is ETGVTQSPTHLIKTRGQQVTLRCSSQSGHNTVSWYQQALGQGPQFIFQYYREEENGRGNFPPRFSGLQFPNYSSELNVNALELDDSALYLCASSLAGTGEVYGYTFGSGTRLTVV.

This chain connects TRBV27 to TRBJ1-4; D unclear. Germline V lookup: CDR1 MNHEY, CDR2 SMNVEV (reference sequence). Trimming pared 3 bases from V and 0 bases from J, leaving 8 bases between. The CDR3 length is 15 residues. The CDR3: CASSLRVATNEKLFF. The CDR3 DNA reads as TGTGCCAGCAGTTTGAGGGTTGCAACTAATGAAAAACTGTTTTTT.

The chain uses TRBV5-6 and TRBJ2-5, with 10 bases that match TRBD1. V shed 5 bases and J 3 bases; nucleotides not matched to a gene: 1. Germline loops: CDR1 SGHDT, CDR2 YYEEEE. There are 13 residues in the CDR3. Here the CDR3 DNA reads TGTGCCAGCAGGGGACAGGGGAAAGAGACCCAGTACTTC. This codes for CASRGQGKETQYF.

The CDR3 nucleotides read TGTGCCATCAGCCTTAGCGGGACCACAGATACGCAGTATTTT. Translated, it gives CAISLSGTTDTQYF. The V and J genes are TRBV10-3 and TRBJ2-3, with 8 bases matching TRBD2. From germline, CDR1 is ENHRY and CDR2 SYGVKD. This CDR3 is built from 14 residues. The V segment lost 6 bases and the J segment 2 bases; nucleotides outside the gene matches: 4.

This clone was seen only once. The gene calls are TRBV6-2 or TRBV6-3 and TRBJ1-1, with D maybe TRBD1 (5 bases). Germline-derived CDR1 and CDR2 are MNHEY and SVGEGT. Trimming took off 2 bases at V and 6 bases at J, with 19 bases between the two ends. The CDR3 has 16 amino acids. The CDR3 DNA sequence: TGTGCCAGCAGTTACCTCCACTTGGGGGGGGACGCTGAAGCTTTCTTT. It yields the protein CASSYLHLGGDAEAFF.

This rearrangement joins TRBV3-1 (or the pseudogene TRBV3-2) to TRBJ2-7; tentatively, D is TRBD2 (6 bases). This CDR3 spans 13 amino acids. Germline CDR1 LGHDT, CDR2 YNNKEL (reference sequence). The V end was cut by 1 base, the J end by 6 bases, with 10 bases between. The CDR3 region is CASSQGGRIEQYF. Written as DNA, the CDR3 is TGTGCCAGCAGCCAAGGGGGGAGGATCGAGCAGTACTTC.

This clone was recorded a few times. Other nucleotide sequences from this sample produce the same CDR3. The chain uses TRBV12-3 or TRBV12-4 and TRBJ2-7; no clear D gene. Trimming removed 0 bases at V and 1 base at J, with 4 bases between. The CDR3 covers 13 residues. The DNA of the CDR3 is TGTGCCAGCAGTTTAGCGGGATCCTACGAGCAGTACTTC. It specifies CASSLAGSYEQYF.

This clone occurred once. The V call is TRBV6-1, the J call TRBJ2-7; the match to TRBD1 covers 8 bases. The CDR3 totals 14 residues. J gave up 7 bases and V 2 bases, and 7 bases lay outside the gene matches. Germline V gives CDR1 MNHNS, CDR2 SASEGT. CDR3 sequence: CASSELQGDGEQYF. DNA of the CDR3: TGTGCCAGCAGTGAACTACAGGGGGACGGGGAGCAGTACTTC.

In this sample, this clone turned up a few times. The rearrangement uses TRBV10-3 and TRBJ2-5, with TRBD2 as a possible D gene (5 bases). CDR1 is ENHRY, CDR2 SYGVKD, per germline. The V end was cut by 11 bases, the J end by 5 bases, with 18 bases between. This CDR3 spans 13 amino acids. The CDR3 DNA follows: TGTGCCTCCAACCACCCTGGAGGCGAGACCCAGTACTTC. Its translation is CASNHPGGETQYF.

This clone was seen a few times. The chain links TRBV24-1 to TRBJ2-7, with D possibly matching TRBD2 (5 bases). V was clipped by 3 bases and J by 2 bases, with 13 bases between them. The CDR3 extends over 15 amino acids. Germline V lookup: CDR1 KGHDR, CDR2 SFDVKD. The chain's CDR3 is CATSDRLNRTYEQYF. CDR3 DNA sequence: TGTGCCACCAGTGATCGACTAAATCGGACCTACGAGCAGTACTTC.

The genes are TRBV7-2 and TRBJ2-7; no firm D call. Germline assignment: CDR1 SGHTA and CDR2 FQGNSA. This CDR3 is 14 amino acids long. Trimming removed 2 bases at V and 3 bases at J, with 11 bases between. CDR3 sequence reads: CASSLISPGYEQYF. CDR3 DNA sequence: TGTGCCAGCAGCTTAATTTCGCCGGGCTACGAGCAGTACTTC.

In this sample, this clone turned up once. The chain couples TRBV12-3 or TRBV12-4 to TRBJ1-5; D might be TRBD1 (5 bases). V lost 5 bases and J 7 bases, leaving 12 bases between the germline ends. The CDR3 is 13 residues long. CDR3 region: CASSLIDSQPQHF. As DNA, the CDR3 is TGTGCCAGCAGTCTCATAGACAGCCAGCCCCAGCATTTT.

This CDR3 is CASSPDFISYEQYF. CDR3 sequence (DNA): TGTGCCAGCTCGCCGGACTTCATTTCCTACGAGCAGTACTTC. The chain has TRBV18 and TRBJ2-7; TRBD2 might be the D (5 bases). V was pared by 6 bases and J by 1 base, with 13 bases between. Germline V gene sequence: CDR1 KGHSH, CDR2 LQKENI. The CDR3 runs to 14 residues.